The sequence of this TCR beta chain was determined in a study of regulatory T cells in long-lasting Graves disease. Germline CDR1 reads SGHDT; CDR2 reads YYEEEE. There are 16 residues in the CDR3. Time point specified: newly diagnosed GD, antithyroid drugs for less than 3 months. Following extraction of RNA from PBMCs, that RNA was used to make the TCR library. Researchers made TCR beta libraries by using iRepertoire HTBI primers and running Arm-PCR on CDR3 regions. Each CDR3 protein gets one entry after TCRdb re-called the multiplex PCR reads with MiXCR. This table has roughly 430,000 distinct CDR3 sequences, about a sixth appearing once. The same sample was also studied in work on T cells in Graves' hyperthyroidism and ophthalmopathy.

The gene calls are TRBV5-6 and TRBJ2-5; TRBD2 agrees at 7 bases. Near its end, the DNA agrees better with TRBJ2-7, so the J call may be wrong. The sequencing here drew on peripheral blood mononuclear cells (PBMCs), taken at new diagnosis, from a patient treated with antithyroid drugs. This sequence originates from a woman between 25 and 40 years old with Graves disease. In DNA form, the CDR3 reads TGTGCCAGCAGCCGGGAGGAGAGCCCTAACTCCTACGAGCAGTACTTC. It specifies CASSREESPNSYEQYF.